A single sample gave rise to the 23 T cell receptor beta chains below, sequenced in a study of patients and donors after allogeneic stem cell transplantation. TCRdb redid the calling of the RT-PCR reads with MiXCR, one entry per CDR3 protein. The sample has 37,000 or so distinct CDR3 sequences, more than 30% seen once. Material: blood, either unsorted or a sorted T cell fraction (not recorded which). All receptors derive from a human donor who was either an allogeneic HSCT recipient or a stem cell or donor lymphocyte infusion donor (not recorded which). It is not recorded whose cells these are; they may come from a transplant donor.

The chain uses TRBV6-2 or TRBV6-3 and TRBJ2-7; D is possibly TRBD2 (6 bases). This CDR3 region has 14 residues. Germline lookup yields CDR1 MNHEY and CDR2 SVGEGT. Trimming shortened V by 5 bases and J by 2 bases, and 13 bases separated the two germline ends. Written as DNA, the CDR3 is TGTGCCAGCAGTGGAAAGGGACTTCCCTACGAGCAGTACTTC. It is translated as CASSGKGLPYEQYF.

This clonotype has at least ten counts. The chain has TRBV6-5 and TRBJ1-1; 9 bases align to TRBD1. Germline V gene data show CDR1 as MNHEY and CDR2 as SVGAGI. There are 16 residues in the CDR3. The V gene end was trimmed by 8 bases and the J gene end by 1 base; junction bases not matched to a gene: 11. The CDR3 region is CASHSRTGQGNTEAFF. The CDR3 nucleotides read TGTGCCAGCCACTCGAGGACGGGACAGGGGAACACTGAAGCTTTCTTT.

The chain links TRBV4-3 to TRBJ2-7, with 9 nucleotides matching TRBD2. In germline, CDR1 is LGHNA, CDR2 YSLEER. The CDR3 has 16 residues. J was trimmed by 4 bases and V by 0 bases; bases with no gene match: 7. The CDR3 spells CASSQDRASGTYEQYF. The CDR3 DNA is TGCGCCAGCAGCCAAGATCGTGCTAGCGGGACATACGAGCAGTACTTC.

This clonotype appeared a few times. The chain is built from TRBV19 and TRBJ2-7, with D possibly being TRBD1 or TRBD2 (6 bases each). This CDR3 is built from 14 residues. V lost 9 bases, J lost 1 base, and 16 bases lay in between. CDR1 is LNHDA, CDR2 SQIVND, per germline (reference sequence). The chain's CDR3 is CASGPQGGSYEQYF. The CDR3 nucleotides read TGTGCCAGCGGACCACAGGGAGGATCCTACGAGCAGTACTTC.

In this sample, this clonotype turned up many times. This chain joins TRBV7-2 and TRBJ1-6, with 9 positions matching TRBD1. Unmatched junction bases numbered 8, after V lost 4 bases and J lost 10 bases. The CDR3 has 15 amino acids. The germline CDR1 and CDR2 sequences are SGHTA and FQGNSA. The CDR3 protein is CASSSQVGQGSPLHF. The CDR3 DNA sequence: TGTGCCAGCAGCTCCCAGGTGGGACAGGGATCACCCCTCCACTTT.

Note on this clonotype: Its ends do not fully match the called genes, so a read error is possible. V is TRBV7-2 and J is TRBJ2-1; possibly TRBD2 for D (5 bases). The V gene's germline CDR1 is SGHTA and CDR2 FQGNSA. This CDR3 contains 13 residues. The CDR3 sequence: CASSTAAYNERFF. CDR3 sequence (DNA): TGTGCCAGCAGCACAGCGGCTTACAATGAGCGGTTCTTC. Filled out from reference TRBV7-2 and TRBJ2-1, the complete variable domain reads GAGVSQSPSNKVTEKGKDVELRCDPISGHTALYWYRQSLGQGLEFLIYFQGNSAPDKSGLPSDRFSAERTGGSVSTLTIQRTQQEDSAVYLCASSTAAYNERFFGPGTRLTVL.

The chain recombines TRBV4-1 with TRBJ2-5, with 7 bases identical to TRBD2. The V segment lost 4 bases and the J segment 5 bases; nucleotides outside the gene matches: 7. Germline-derived CDR1 and CDR2 are MGHRA and YSYEKL. This CDR3 has 14 residues. The CDR3 nucleotides are TGCGCCAGCAGCCGCCTAGCGGTCAGGGAGACCCAGTACTTC. It encodes CASSRLAVRETQYF.

This clonotype turned up a few times. The genes are TRBV20-1 and TRBJ1-5, with a tentative D call TRBD1 (5 bases). Germline CDR1 reads DFQATT; CDR2 reads SNEGSKA (reference sequence). V lost 8 bases, J lost 2 bases, and 10 bases lay in between. The CDR3 is 12 amino acids. For the CDR3, the DNA is TGCAGTAAGGGGAAAGGCAATCAGCCCCAGCATTTT. Its translation: CSKGKGNQPQHF.

The sample holds a few counts of this clonotype. V usage is TRBV5-1 and J usage is TRBJ2-7; 7 nucleotides match TRBD1. J lost 3 bases, V lost 4 bases, and 7 bases had no gene match. CDR1 SGHRS and CDR2 YFSETQ come from the germline V gene. The CDR3 covers 14 residues. The CDR3 sequence is CASSRQGDHYEQYF. The CDR3 nucleotides are TGCGCCAGCAGCAGGCAGGGGGATCACTACGAGCAGTACTTC.

The rearrangement links TRBV18 to TRBJ2-1; 9 bases are a match to TRBD2. The CDR3 totals 19 residues. V lost 3 bases to trimming and J lost 5 bases; unmatched junction nucleotides: 17. Germline assignment: CDR1 KGHSH and CDR2 LQKENI. The CDR3 loop reads CASSPRLAVERTTDNEQFF. CDR3 DNA sequence: TGTGCCAGCTCACCGCGACTAGCGGTTGAGAGAACCACCGACAATGAGCAGTTCTTC.

This clonotype has only a few counts. The chain is built from TRBV11-2 and TRBJ2-3; TRBD2 aligns across 7 bases. The CDR3 loop spans 18 amino acids. Germline lookup yields CDR1 SGHAT and CDR2 FQNNGV. The ends lost 1 base at V and 1 base at J; junction bases unmatched: 11. The CDR3 region has the DNA TGTGCCAGCAGCTTAGCAGTCTTCGGACGGGGGGGCACAGATACGCAGTATTTT. Translation: CASSLAVFGRGGTDTQYF.

The chain has TRBV4-2 and TRBJ2-5; no clear D gene. In germline, CDR1 is LGHNA, CDR2 YNFKEQ. The CDR3 spans 17 residues. V lost 0 bases to trimming and J lost 9 bases, with 23 bases between them. In DNA, the CDR3 is TGTGCCAGCAGCCAAGAAACAGACCGGATCCGACGTTCGGCCCAGTACTTC. It specifies CASSQETDRIRRSAQYF.

In this sample, this clonotype turned up a few times. This chain uses TRBV5-6 with TRBJ1-1; D ambiguous. This CDR3 is 13 amino acids long. Germline values: CDR1 SGHDT, CDR2 YYEEEE. V shed 2 bases and J shed 5 bases, with 10 bases lying between them. CDR3 sequence: CASSFQGRTEAFF. CDR3 DNA sequence: TGTGCCAGCAGCTTTCAAGGGCGGACTGAAGCTTTCTTT.

This clonotype was counted a few times. V usage is TRBV4-3 and J usage is TRBJ2-7; 11 bases are a match to TRBD2. This CDR3 is built from 16 residues. V was pared by 4 bases and J by 0 bases, with 5 bases of the junction left unmatched. Germline V gene lookup returns CDR1 LGHNA and CDR2 YSLEER. Written as DNA, the CDR3 is TGCGCCAGCAGCCGAGGACTAGCGGGTAGCTCCTACGAGCAGTACTTC. Translated, it gives CASSRGLAGSSYEQYF.

V is TRBV3-1 and J is TRBJ1-5, with 7 bases matching TRBD1. The CDR3 is 18 residues long. Germline-derived CDR1 and CDR2 are LGHDT and YNNKEL (reference sequence). The V gene end was trimmed by 4 bases and the J gene end by 3 bases; junction bases not matched to a gene: 15. As DNA, the CDR3 is TGTGCCAGCAGCCCGGGGACAGCCATACGAGATGTCAATCAGCCCCAGCATTTT. As protein: CASSPGTAIRDVNQPQHF. The full variable domain, in which reference TRBV3-1 and TRBJ1-5 provide the parts outside the CDR3, is DTAVSQTPKYLVTQMGNDKSIKCEQNLGHDTMYWYKQDSKKFLKIMFSYNNKELIINETVPNRFSPKSPDKAHLNLHINSLELGDSAVYFCASSPGTAIRDVNQPQHFGDGTRLSIL.

There are a few counts of this clonotype. The V call is TRBV4-1, the J call TRBJ1-1, with D maybe TRBD1 (5 bases). The CDR3 has 15 amino acids. Germline CDR1 and CDR2: MGHRA and YSYEKL. Trimming shortened V by 3 bases and J by 4 bases, and 15 bases separated the two germline ends. The CDR3 reads CASSHSKRQSTEAFF. The CDR3 coding sequence is TGCGCCAGCAGCCACTCTAAAAGACAGAGCACTGAAGCTTTCTTT.

This clonotype was recorded at least ten times. The chain recombines TRBV7-2 with TRBJ1-5; D is unclear. The ends were cut back, 3 bases at V and 3 bases at J, with 6 bases in the middle. The CDR3 covers 13 residues. Germline-derived CDR1 and CDR2 are SGHTA and FQGNSA. CDR3 sequence reads: CASSFMSNQPQHF. In DNA, the CDR3 is TGTGCCAGCAGCTTCATGTCCAATCAGCCCCAGCATTTT.

This clonotype showed up just a few times. The rearrangement links TRBV4-2 to TRBJ1-5; TRBD1 matches 7 bases. CDR1 LGHNA and CDR2 YNFKEQ come from the germline V gene. The CDR3 totals 14 residues. The J segment lost 9 bases and the V segment lost 2 bases, leaving 7 bases of the junction unmatched. Written as DNA, the CDR3 is TGTGCCAGCAGCCAAAAACCGACAGGGACGCCCCAGCATTTT. It translates to CASSQKPTGTPQHF.

DNA of the CDR3: TGCAGTGCTAGACCCCGCAACAGACTGGAAACTGAAGCTTTCTTT. It specifies CSARPRNRLETEAFF. The chain uses TRBV20-1 and TRBJ1-1; D unresolved. CDR1 DFQATT and CDR2 SNEGSKA come from the germline V gene (reference sequence). V lost 2 bases and J 5 bases, leaving 18 bases between the germline ends. There are 15 residues in the CDR3.

The chain has TRBV12-3 or TRBV12-4 and TRBJ2-7, with TRBD2 matching 8 bases. CDR3 length: 11 amino acids. V lost 6 bases, J lost 13 bases, and 8 bases stayed unmatched. CDR3 protein: CASRRGGSVYF. CDR3 bases: TGTGCCAGCAGACGCGGGGGGAGCGTTTACTTC.

This rearrangement joins TRBV7-8 to TRBJ2-4; D gene unclear. Germline V gene sequence: CDR1 SGHVS, CDR2 FQNEAQ. The CDR3 runs to 13 residues. V was pared by 5 bases and J by 1 base, with 6 bases between. CDR3 sequence: CASSPDAKNIQYF. CDR3 nucleotides: TGTGCCAGCAGCCCGGACGCCAAAAACATTCAGTACTTC. Full variable domain (missing parts from reference TRBV7-8 and TRBJ2-4): GAGVSQSPRYKVAKRGQDVALRCDPISGHVSLFWYQQALGQGPEFLTYFQNEAQLDKSGLPSDRFFAERPEGSVSTLKIQRTQQEDSAVYLCASSPDAKNIQYFGAGTRLSVL.

The chain combines TRBV9 with TRBJ2-7; D might be TRBD2 (6 bases). CDR1 is SGDLS and CDR2 is YYNGEE in the germline V gene. There are 16 residues in the CDR3. Trimming stripped 4 bases from V and 3 bases from J, with 20 bases between. CDR3 nucleotides: TGTGCCAGCAGCCCCCGGGACTTCCCGAGCGGCTACGAGCAGTACTTC. This translates into CASSPRDFPSGYEQYF.

This clonotype appeared a few times. V usage is TRBV12-3 or TRBV12-4 and J usage is TRBJ1-2; 11 bases line up with TRBD1. Trimming removed 4 bases from V and 7 bases from J; junction bases left unmatched: 11. The CDR3 is 16 amino acids. In DNA form, the CDR3 reads TGTGCCAGCAGTTCAACCGGGACAGGGGGATCGGGTGGCTACACCTTC. Amino acid sequence: CASSSTGTGGSGGYTF.